The rows below give T cell receptor beta chains drawn from one sample of a study of vaccination and CD4 T cells after COVID-19. TCRdb re-analysed the PCR reads in MiXCR, keeping a single row per CDR3 protein. The sample lists approximately 20,000 distinct CDR3 sequences; about half were seen once. The antigens for these receptors are not known. This material consisted of CD4+ T cells from blood, cultured in vitro, taken after SARS-CoV-2 vaccination. These receptors were collected from a human donor who had recovered from COVID-19. Each CDR3 is given with its conserved first and last residue. A D gene is named only where the DNA matches it firmly. Size values are once, few and many counts, or a class for expanded clones, and some rows have none.

v_call: TRBV7-2
clone_size: .
j_call: TRBJ1-2
d_call: .
cdr3_aa: CASSLEATGIYGYTF
cdr3_nt: TGTGCCAGCAGCTTAGAGGCGACAGGCATTTATGGCTACACCTTC

v_call: TRBV6-2/TRBV6-3
clone_size: .
j_call: TRBJ2-1
d_call: .
cdr3_aa: CASSYERPSSYNEQFF
cdr3_nt: TGTGCCAGCAGTTACGAGCGGCCGAGCTCCTACAATGAGCAGTTCTTC

v_call: TRBV27
clone_size: medium-sized
j_call: TRBJ2-6
d_call: TRBD1
cdr3_aa: CASRKGQGASGANVLTF
cdr3_nt: TGTGCCAGCAGGAAGGGACAGGGGGCATCTGGGGCCAACGTCCTGACTTTC

v_call: TRBV5-6
clone_size: .
j_call: TRBJ2-5
d_call: TRBD2
cdr3_aa: CASSLSASGETQYF
cdr3_nt: TGTGCCAGCAGCTTGTCGGCTAGCGGGGAGACCCAGTACTTC

v_call: TRBV5-4
clone_size: once
j_call: TRBJ1-1
d_call: TRBD1
cdr3_aa: CASSKDRGGLNTEAFF
cdr3_nt: TGTGCCAGCAGCAAGGACAGGGGCGGGTTGAACACTGAAGCTTTCTTT

v_call: TRBV6-2/TRBV6-3
clone_size: .
j_call: TRBJ1-1
d_call: .
cdr3_aa: CASSRGPDTEAFF
cdr3_nt: TGTGCCAGCAGTAGGGGTCCCGACACTGAAGCTTTCTTT

v_call: TRBV7-2
clone_size: .
j_call: TRBJ2-7
d_call: .
cdr3_aa: CASSLEARGHEQYF
cdr3_nt: TGTGCCAGCAGCTTAGAAGCGAGAGGCCACGAGCAGTACTTC

v_call: TRBV6-9
clone_size: .
j_call: TRBJ1-6
d_call: .
cdr3_aa: CASSYLNSPLHF
cdr3_nt: TGTGCCAGCAGTTATTTGAATTCACCCCTCCACTTT

v_call: TRBV6-1
clone_size: .
j_call: TRBJ2-5
d_call: TRBD2
cdr3_aa: CASSRGLAGGGAETQYF
cdr3_nt: TGTGCCAGCAGCCGAGGACTAGCGGGAGGAGGGGCTGAGACCCAGTACTTC

v_call: TRBV11-3
clone_size: .
j_call: TRBJ2-3
d_call: TRBD1
cdr3_aa: CASSSRDRDSDTQYF
cdr3_nt: TGTGCCAGCAGCTCCCGGGACAGGGACTCAGATACGCAGTATTTT

v_call: TRBV6-1
clone_size: few
j_call: TRBJ2-7
d_call: .
cdr3_aa: CASSEGGDRLIYEQYF
cdr3_nt: TGTGCCAGCAGTGAAGGGGGGGACCGACTTATCTACGAGCAGTACTTC

v_call: TRBV15
clone_size: few
j_call: TRBJ1-1
d_call: .
cdr3_aa: CATSRGQVNTEAFF
cdr3_nt: TGTGCCACCAGCAGAGGACAGGTGAACACTGAAGCTTTCTTT

v_call: TRBV28
clone_size: .
j_call: TRBJ2-5
d_call: .
cdr3_aa: CASSLFGGALYQETQYF
cdr3_nt: TGTGCCAGCAGTTTATTCGGAGGGGCCCTATACCAAGAGACCCAGTACTTC

v_call: TRBV20-1
clone_size: .
j_call: TRBJ1-1
d_call: .
cdr3_aa: CSARDDSLNTEAFF
cdr3_nt: TGCAGTGCTAGAGATGACAGTTTGAACACTGAAGCTTTCTTT